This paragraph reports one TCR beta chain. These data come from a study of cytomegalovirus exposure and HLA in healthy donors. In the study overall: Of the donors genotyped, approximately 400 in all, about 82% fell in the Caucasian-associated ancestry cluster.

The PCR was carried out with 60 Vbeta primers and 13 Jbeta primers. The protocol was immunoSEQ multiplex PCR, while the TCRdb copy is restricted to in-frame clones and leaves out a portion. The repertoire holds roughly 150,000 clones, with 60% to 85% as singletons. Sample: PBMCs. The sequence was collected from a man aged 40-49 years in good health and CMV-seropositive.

The CDR3 is CSVGRGLASPSEQFF. The CDR3 region has the DNA TGCAGCGTTGGCCGAGGACTAGCGAGTCCCAGCGAGCAGTTCTTC. The chain joins TRBV29-1 to TRBJ2-1; TRBD2 agrees at 9 bases. Germline CDR1 SQVTM, CDR2 ANQGSEA. V lost 4 bases, J lost 10 bases, and 14 bases stayed unmatched. The CDR3 consists of 15 residues.